What follows are 31 T cell receptor beta chains derived from one specimen sequenced in a study of CD8+CD57+ T cells in acquired aplastic anemia. Previously, flow cytometry had revealed CD8+CD57+ cell expansion in the patients chosen for sequencing. TCR beta VDJ and CDR3 profiling used genomic DNA as template. MiXCR was run by TCRdb on the reads, yielding one entry per CDR3 protein. The sample consists of fewer than 250,000 distinct CDR3 sequences, 45% to 50% of them appearing once. Material for sequencing was sorted CD4+, CD8+, or CD8+CD57+ T cells (not recorded which) from PBMCs. The receptors shown here come from a human donor with aplastic anemia.

The chain couples TRBV7-9 to TRBJ1-2; perhaps TRBD1 as D (5 bases). V lost 8 bases and J 4 bases, leaving 20 bases between the germline ends. This CDR3 comprises 15 residues. In germline, CDR1 is SEHNR, CDR2 FQNEAQ (reference sequence). The chain's CDR3 is CASAGTDDMFYGYTF. CDR3 in DNA: TGTGCCAGCGCCGGGACGGATGATATGTTCTATGGCTACACCTTC.

This clonotype was observed a handful of times. CDR3 DNA sequence: TGCAGTGCTAGTCCTCAGGCCAACTATGGCTACACCTTC. It translates to CSASPQANYGYTF. The gene calls are TRBV20-1 and TRBJ1-2; D unresolved. V gave up 3 bases and J gave up 2 bases, with 10 bases separating them. Germline lookup yields CDR1 DFQATT and CDR2 SNEGSKA (reference sequence). This CDR3 has 13 amino acids.

The CDR3 protein is CASSVSTSGGTDTQYF. In nucleotides, the CDR3 is TGTGCCAGCAGCGTAAGCACTAGCGGGGGCACAGATACGCAGTATTTT. V usage is TRBV9 and J usage is TRBJ2-3, with 10 bases lining up with TRBD2. The CDR3 runs 16 residues. Looked up from germline, CDR1 is SGDLS and CDR2 is YYNGEE. V gave up 1 base and J gave up 1 base; unmatched junction bases: 3.

This clonotype occurred once. This sequence joins TRBV9 and TRBJ2-7; 7 bases are a match to TRBD2. The CDR3 length is 15 residues. V lost 0 bases and J lost 2; bases outside the gene matches: 5. The germline V gene has CDR1 SGDLS and CDR2 YYNGEE. CDR3 bases: TGTGCCAGCAGCGTAGGGGGGGGGACCACCTACGAGCAGTACTTC. Its protein is CASSVGGGTTYEQYF.

V is TRBV29-1 and J is TRBJ1-2; TRBD1 might be the D (5 bases). Germline assignment: CDR1 SQVTM and CDR2 ANQGSEA. V was cut by 7 bases and J by 7 bases, with 25 bases left in between. The CDR3 consists of 15 residues. CDR3 region: CSADRDRRGPFGYTF. The CDR3 DNA is TGCAGCGCGGACCGGGACCGAAGAGGACCTTTTGGCTACACCTTC.

In this sample, this clonotype turned up many times. This chain joins TRBV5-1 and TRBJ2-2; D possibly matches TRBD1 or TRBD2 (5 bases each). V lost 2 bases, J lost 6 bases, and 11 bases lay in between. CDR1 is SGHRS, CDR2 YFSETQ, per germline. The CDR3 runs to 14 residues. CDR3 DNA: TGCGCCAGCAGCTTCGGGACGGCCGCCGGGGAGCTGTTTTTT. It specifies CASSFGTAAGELFF.

The rearrangement links TRBV14 to TRBJ1-1, with 7 bases fitting TRBD1. This CDR3 comprises 15 residues. V was pared by 3 bases and J by 3 bases, with 7 bases of the junction left unmatched. The germline V gene has CDR1 SGHDN and CDR2 FVKESK. The CDR3 DNA follows: TGTGCCAGCAGCCAGCAACAGGGGTTTGACACTGAAGCTTTCTTT. Residues: CASSQQQGFDTEAFF.

This clonotype was observed many times. The rearrangement uses TRBV4-1 and TRBJ2-7, with D perhaps TRBD1 (5 bases). The CDR3 runs 18 residues. V lost 0 bases to trimming and J lost 4 bases, with 22 bases between them. From germline, CDR1 is MGHRA and CDR2 YSYEKL. The chain's CDR3 is CASSQEFMDGRERYEQYF. CDR3 in DNA: TGCGCCAGCAGCCAAGAGTTTATGGATGGCAGGGAACGGTACGAGCAGTACTTC.

V usage is TRBV5-4 and J usage is TRBJ2-5; weak D call: TRBD1 (5 bases). CDR3 length: 13 residues. With 1 base removed from V and 3 bases from J, the gap between germline ends came to 7 bases. Germline values: CDR1 SGHNT, CDR2 YYREEE (reference sequence). The CDR3, as DNA: TGTGCCAGCAGCTTGCTAGGGGAAGAGACCCAGTACTTC. It encodes CASSLLGEETQYF. The full variable domain, with the rest looked up from reference TRBV5-4 and TRBJ2-5, is ETGVTQSPTHLIKTRGQQVTLRCSSQSGHNTVSWYQQALGQGPQFIFQYYREEENGRGNFPPRFSGLQFPNYSSELNVNALELDDSALYLCASSLLGEETQYFGPGTRLLVL.

There are many counts of this clonotype. This chain's CDR3 is CASSSPSTSRETQYF. As DNA, the CDR3 is TGTGCCAGCAGCTCGCCTTCGACTAGTAGGGAGACCCAGTACTTC. The chain combines TRBV9 with TRBJ2-5, with D maybe TRBD2 (6 bases). Germline lookup yields CDR1 SGDLS and CDR2 YYNGEE. The CDR3 is 15 amino acids. Trimming took 4 bases from V and 5 from J, leaving 18 bases between them.

There are a few counts of this clonotype. The gene calls are TRBV6-1 and TRBJ1-1, with D perhaps TRBD1 (5 bases). V was clipped by 7 bases and J by 5 bases, with 14 bases between them. The germline gives CDR1 MNHNS, CDR2 SASEGT. The CDR3 is made up of 13 amino acids. CDR3: CASTPKEGTEAFF. The CDR3 bases are TGTGCCAGCACCCCAAAGGAGGGGACTGAAGCTTTCTTT.

This clonotype was seen just once. The chain joins TRBV29-1 to TRBJ2-7; 9 bases map to TRBD1. The J segment lost 4 bases and the V segment lost 4 bases, leaving 5 bases of the junction unmatched. The V gene's germline CDR1 is SQVTM and CDR2 ANQGSEA. The CDR3 runs 13 residues. CDR3 sequence (DNA): TGCAGCGTTGCCTACAGGGGGCTGTACGAGCAGTACTTC. Its protein is CSVAYRGLYEQYF.

Concerning this clonotype itself: Possible read error: a much larger clone is one base away. The chain employs TRBV4-3 and TRBJ2-7; D gene uncertain. In germline, CDR1 is LGHNA, CDR2 YSLEER. Trimming removed 0 bases from V and 7 bases from J, with 10 bases in between. The CDR3 runs 13 residues. The CDR3 spells CASSQDTGREQYF. CDR3 coding DNA: TGCGCCAGCAGCCAAGATACGGGTAGGGAGCAGTACTTC.

V gene TRBV28 combines with J gene TRBJ2-3, with a tentative D call TRBD2 (6 bases). With 10 bases removed from V and 2 bases from J, the gap between germline ends came to 13 bases. CDR1 is MDHEN and CDR2 is SYDVKM in the germline V gene. The CDR3 is made up of 13 amino acids. The CDR3 coding sequence is TGTGCCACCTCGGGGGTAGTCACAGATACGCAGTATTTT. Translated, it gives CATSGVVTDTQYF.

The table lists this clonotype with a few counts. The chain combines TRBV7-3 with TRBJ2-5; D perhaps matches TRBD2 (5 bases). V was cut by 5 bases and J by 3 bases, with 16 bases left in between. Germline-derived CDR1 and CDR2 are SGHTA and FQGTGA. This CDR3 has 15 amino acids. CDR3 DNA sequence: TGTGCCAGCAGCCCCCCTTCGTTGAGGGAAGAGACCCAGTACTTC. Translating it yields CASSPPSLREETQYF.

This clonotype was recorded at least ten times. The rearrangement joins TRBV19 to TRBJ2-6; 9 bases match TRBD1. The CDR3 contains 19 residues. With V trimmed by 2 bases and J by 3 bases, 11 bases remained unmatched. Germline loops: CDR1 LNHDA, CDR2 SQIVND (reference sequence). CDR3 sequence reads: CASSIPSGTGPSGANVLTF. The CDR3 region has the DNA TGTGCCAGTAGTATACCTTCCGGGACAGGGCCTAGTGGGGCCAACGTCCTGACTTTC.

In this sample, this clonotype turned up many times. The chain carries TRBV29-1 and TRBJ2-7; D gene unclear. There are 14 residues in the CDR3. Germline values: CDR1 SQVTM, CDR2 ANQGSEA. Trimming removed 1 base from V and 2 bases from J, with 12 bases in between. Here the CDR3 DNA reads TGCAGCGTTGAAGTAGTGGGGTCTACCTACGAGCAGTACTTC. It translates to CSVEVVGSTYEQYF.

The V gene is TRBV2, the J gene TRBJ2-3; TRBD2 matches 7 bases. Germline CDR1 is SNHLY and CDR2 is FYNNEI. The CDR3 length is 14 residues. J gave up 2 bases and V 7 bases, and 6 bases lay outside the gene matches. DNA of the CDR3: TGTGCCAGCATCGGACTAGATCCCACAGATACGCAGTATTTT. Protein product: CASIGLDPTDTQYF.

This clonotype was found a few times. The CDR3: CASSFSSRFTDTQYF. The CDR3 nucleotides read TGTGCCAGCAGTTTTTCTAGCAGATTCACAGATACGCAGTATTTT. The gene calls are TRBV28 and TRBJ2-3; weak D call: TRBD2 (5 bases). The ends were cut back, 3 bases at V and 2 bases at J, with 12 bases in the middle. The CDR3 is made up of 15 amino acids. Germline CDR1 MDHEN, CDR2 SYDVKM.

With regard to this clonotype: The germline gene is not matched at one end of the junction; a read error may be the cause. This chain links TRBV24-1 with TRBJ2-1, with 7 bases fitting TRBD2. Germline V gene data show CDR1 as KGHDR and CDR2 as SFDVKD. The CDR3 consists of 15 residues. CDR3 sequence: CASSSQRGAYNEQFF. DNA of the CDR3: TGTGCCAGCAGTTCCCAGCGGGGCGCCTACAATGAGCAGTTCTTC.

This chain connects TRBV29-1 to TRBJ2-3; D gene unclear. The CDR3 has 10 amino acids. V lost 4 bases and J 6 bases, leaving 5 bases between the germline ends. The germline CDR1 and CDR2 sequences are SQVTM and ANQGSEA. Here the CDR3 reads CSVGGDTQYF. CDR3 nucleotides: TGCAGCGTTGGAGGTGATACGCAGTATTTT.

A note on this clonotype: It is likely a read error, because the conserved phenylalanine at the end of the CDR3 is missing. The rearrangement links TRBV7-8 to TRBJ2-5, with TRBD2 as a possible D gene (6 bases). From germline, CDR1 is SGHVS and CDR2 FQNEAQ. The length of the CDR3 is 15 residues. Trimming left V 0 bases short and J 1 base short, with 9 bases between. The CDR3 sequence is CASSLASGVQETQYI. The CDR3 DNA sequence: TGTGCCAGCAGCTTAGCGTCGGGGGTCCAAGAGACCCAGTACATC.

This clonotype was observed a handful of times. A much larger clone differs by one base, so this may be a read error. This sequence joins TRBV7-9 and TRBJ1-4; D is unclear. CDR1 is SEHNR, CDR2 FQNEAQ, per germline (reference sequence). The CDR3 loop spans 18 amino acids. CDR3 in amino acids: CASSPEAPWGPTDEKLFF. The CDR3 nucleotides are TGTGCCAGCAGCCCCGAAGCACCATGGGGTCCAACTGATGAAAAACTGTTTTTT.

This clonotype occurred many times. The V and J genes are TRBV5-8 and TRBJ2-3; no definite D call. The length of the CDR3 is 14 residues. The V end was cut by 1 base, the J end by 2 bases, with 8 bases between. Germline V gene data show CDR1 as SGHTS and CDR2 as YDEGEE. CDR3 amino acids: CASSLQGITDTQYF. Here the CDR3 DNA reads TGTGCCAGCAGCTTGCAAGGAATCACAGATACGCAGTATTTT.

The chain has TRBV5-6 and TRBJ2-1; D may correspond to TRBD1 or TRBD2 (5 bases each). CDR1 and CDR2 (germline): SGHDT, YYEEEE. Trimming shortened V by 1 base and J by 5 bases, and 13 bases separated the two germline ends. This CDR3 is built from 15 residues. CDR3 sequence (DNA): TGTGCCAGCAGCTTGTGGGGGTCGGGTAACAATGAGCAGTTCTTC. Protein: CASSLWGSGNNEQFF.

The J gene is TRBJ2-7, the V gene TRBV15; 7 nucleotides agree with TRBD1. This CDR3 region has 13 residues. The germline CDR1 and CDR2 sequences are LNHNV and YYDKDF (reference sequence). V lost 3 bases to trimming and J lost 12 bases; unmatched junction nucleotides: 11. DNA for the CDR3: TGTGCCACCAGCAGGGCAAGACAGGGCGAACTGTACGTC. Its protein product is CATSRARQGELYV.

The chain combines TRBV7-2 with TRBJ2-7; D might be TRBD1 (5 bases). Trimming shortened V by 5 bases and J by 6 bases, and 23 bases separated the two germline ends. This CDR3 has 16 amino acids. Germline V lookup: CDR1 SGHTA, CDR2 FQGNSA. The CDR3 DNA reads as TGTGCCAGCAGCCACCGGACACCTACGAACTACGGCGAGCAGTACTTC. Translation gives CASSHRTPTNYGEQYF.

In its sample, this clonotype was seen many times. J is TRBJ2-7 and V is TRBV5-8; D is unresolved. Germline V gives CDR1 SGHTS, CDR2 YDEGEE. V was shortened by 3 bases and J by 2 bases, with 9 bases between the two germline ends. The CDR3 extends over 13 amino acids. CDR3 loop: CASSYRQAYEQYF. The CDR3 DNA is TGTGCCAGCAGCTACCGCCAGGCCTACGAGCAGTACTTC.

The chain uses TRBV7-9 and TRBJ1-2, with D hard to call. With 3 bases removed from V and 8 bases from J, the gap between germline ends came to 13 bases. Germline lookup yields CDR1 SEHNR and CDR2 FQNEAQ (reference sequence). The CDR3 covers 13 residues. The CDR3 DNA follows: TGTGCCAGCAGCTTGGGCAGTATGCGGGGCTACACCTTC. Translation: CASSLGSMRGYTF.

The chain recombines TRBV19 with TRBJ2-1, with 14 bases identical to TRBD2. The CDR3 is 19 amino acids. Germline V gene sequence: CDR1 LNHDA, CDR2 SQIVND (reference sequence). The junction had 12 bases not matched to a gene; V was cut back by 7 bases and J by 1 base. This CDR3 reads CASTEVGLAGVMSYNEQFF. The CDR3 bases are TGTGCCAGTACCGAGGTGGGACTAGCGGGAGTAATGTCCTACAATGAGCAGTTCTTC.

This clonotype was seen ten or more times. CDR3 nucleotides: TGTGCCACCAGTGATTTGGGGACAGGGGGCGGTCAGTACTTC. This encodes CATSDLGTGGGQYF. The rearrangement uses TRBV24-1 and TRBJ2-7, with 12 bases matching TRBD1. This CDR3 comprises 14 residues. Trimming at V came to 0 bases and at J to 10 bases, leaving 3 bases not matched to a gene. Germline V CDR1 and CDR2: KGHDR, SFDVKD.